A single sample is the source of the 6 T cell receptor beta chains below, sequenced in a study of blood T cell repertoires in COVID-19. The protocol was immunoSEQ multiplex PCR, while the TCRdb copy is restricted to in-frame clones and leaves out a portion. The table includes 250,000 or so clones, about 86% detected once. Sequencing input: peripheral blood. These receptors all stem from a man older than 75 with acute or convalescent COVID-19.

The gene calls are TRBV29-1 and TRBJ2-3; TRBD2 is a possible D gene (6 bases). The germline V and J ends were trimmed by 3 bases and 0 bases, with 13 bases remaining between them. The germline gives CDR1 SQVTM, CDR2 ANQGSEA. The CDR3 runs 15 residues. CDR3 DNA sequence: TGCAGCGTTGACGGGACTCCCTATAGCACAGATACGCAGTATTTT. It specifies CSVDGTPYSTDTQYF.

CDR3 nucleotide sequence: TGTGCCAGCAGCCAAGGTGGGGGGGGTGCGGGCAAAAACATTCAGTACTTC. It is translated as CASSQGGGGAGKNIQYF. The V call is TRBV7-9, the J call TRBJ2-4; 7 nucleotides match TRBD2. V shed 5 bases and J 3 bases; nucleotides not matched to a gene: 13. The CDR3 consists of 17 residues. Germline CDR1 and CDR2: SEHNR and FQNEAQ (reference sequence).

This chain joins TRBV5-5 and TRBJ1-4, with D unresolved. V was cut by 3 bases and J by 7 bases, with 7 bases left in between. There are 12 residues in the CDR3. Germline-derived CDR1 and CDR2 are SGHKS and YYEKEE (reference sequence). The CDR3 DNA is TGTGCCAGCAGCTACTACGGTGAAAAACTGTTTTTT. It specifies CASSYYGEKLFF.

This clone was observed many times. The chain recombines TRBV11-2 with TRBJ1-1; no firm D call. CDR3 size: 15 residues. Trimming cost V 1 base and J 1 base, with 10 bases left between them. CDR1 is SGHAT, CDR2 FQNNGV, per germline. DNA of the CDR3: TGTGCCAGCAGCTTAGGCCCGGGTCAGAACACTGAAGCTTTCTTT. This encodes CASSLGPGQNTEAFF.

The V and J genes are TRBV7-2 and TRBJ2-1; 8 bases fit TRBD1. Germline values: CDR1 SGHTA, CDR2 FQGNSA. The ends lost 1 base at V and 5 bases at J; junction bases unmatched: 1. CDR3 length equals 14 residues. The CDR3 protein is CASSLDRGNNEQFF. CDR3 sequence (DNA): TGTGCCAGCAGCTTAGACAGGGGGAACAATGAGCAGTTCTTC.

The chain joins TRBV4-3 to TRBJ1-1; D gene uncertain. Deletions cut 2 bases from V and 1 base from J, with 11 bases between. This CDR3 has 15 residues. Germline V gene lookup returns CDR1 LGHNA and CDR2 YSLEER. DNA of the CDR3: TGCGCCAGCAGCCAACGTTCAATCGGGAACACTGAAGCTTTCTTT. It translates to CASSQRSIGNTEAFF.